This T cell receptor beta chain was identified in a study of identical twins. Germline CDR1 is SGHTA and CDR2 is FQGNSA. Trimming removed 1 base from V and 7 bases from J; junction bases left unmatched: 4. This CDR3 region has 16 residues. This clonotype was picked up a small number of times. The antigen remains undetermined. MiXCR, run by TCRdb on the 5' RACE reads, gives a single entry per CDR3 protein. Among 1.5 million to 2 million distinct CDR3 sequences listed, about 31% were seen once. The study, taken as a whole, reports: Twins shared out-of-frame alpha sequences with excess low generation probability.

The sequence was collected from a newborn girl in good health. The chain couples TRBV7-2 to TRBJ2-1, with 13 bases identical to TRBD2. Sequenced sample: cord blood. CDR3 bases: TGTGCCAGCAGCTTAGAACTAGCGGGGGGGCGAAATGAGCAGTTCTTC. Translated: CASSLELAGGRNEQFF.